A single T cell receptor beta chain is shown here with its context. Its antigen is currently unknown. The source of the sample is a study of cytomegalovirus exposure and HLA in healthy donors. Notes on the study in general: Sequencing had likely introduced a cluster of highly shared sequence variants as an artifact.

PCR primers comprised 60 Vbeta and 13 Jbeta primers. Some clones are missing from TCRdb's copy, which holds only in-frame ones; the method was immunoSEQ multiplex PCR. The profile covers approximately 150,000 clones, with roughly 76% appearing a single time and less than 3.5% taken by the ten largest. With 0 bases clipped from V and 3 bases from J, the junction kept 0 bases outside the gene matches. CDR3 length: 14 residues. Germline V gene data show CDR1 as KGHSH and CDR2 as LQKENI. Sequenced input: PBMCs. This sequence joins TRBV18 and TRBJ1-1; 8 bases are a match to TRBD1. The TCR originated in a young woman in good health and CMV-seronegative. The CDR3 DNA is TGTGCCAGCTCACCACCGACAGGGGACACTGAAGCTTTCTTT. Residues: CASSPPTGDTEAFF.